This T cell receptor (beta chain) derives from a study of shared clonotypes between healthy human individuals (dated by TCRdb to 2018 to 2020). Regarding the research as a whole: Three men and a couple of women, aged 18 to 49 years, made up the cohort. To estimate repertoire size and how much clonotypes are shared between individuals, the study performed deep sequencing of blood TCR repertoires from five healthy adults. To increase sequencing depth and limit assay-specific biases, different laboratories used diverse techniques to prepare libraries and sequence TCR repertoires. Leukapheresis yielded between about 0.85 and 9 billion PBMCs per donor.

The donors were healthy, HIV-negative adults who had no recently reported acute infections or vaccinations. All donors were Caucasian adults living in Nashville, Tennessee, USA. In the unsorted samples, tens of millions of PBMCs were counted, and genomic DNA was extracted using the QIAamp DNA Blood Mini kit. Blood was collected by leukapheresis, and PBMCs were isolated by Ficoll-Histopaque density gradient centrifugation and then cryopreserved in liquid nitrogen vapor phase. TCR CDR3 regions were amplified from genomic DNA by multiplex PCR using the deep immunoSEQ assay. Extracted genomic DNA from each cell subset was spread evenly across all wells of several immunoSEQ 96-well plates, with each plate serving as a replicate. Each replicate PCR for unsorted PBMC received 300 to 350 ng genomic DNA, equal to approximately 30,000 T cell genomes. Unsorted PBMC genomic DNA was sequenced across ten immunoSEQ deep assay plates. The purified libraries were quantified using a Qubit 3.0 fluorometer, sized with a Bioanalyzer 2100, and then quantified again using the KAPA Library Quantification kit. Each immunoSEQ 96-well plate was sequenced on its own single-read 150-cycle Illumina NextSeq 550 flow cell. The study's processing was this. Because the immunoSEQ output included only junctional sequences and no quality scores, the filtering could not be the same as the filtering used for full-length reads. To assign V/J genes and CDR3, sequences were annotated against IMGT germline references using PyIR, a Python wrapper for IgBLAST v1.9. Reads were removed for weak V/J assignments (E-value above 1e-6), missing CDR3, stop codons, out-of-frame junctions, or ambiguous translated residues. V3J clonotypes were defined by identical inferred V gene, J gene, and CDR3 amino acid sequence. Percentage overlap between repertoires was calculated by dividing the number of shared unique clonotypes by the size of the smaller repertoire. Three approaches were used to assess repertoire richness: RTK rarefaction, the Chao1 estimator, and Recon v2.1 estimates of unobserved clonotypes. Drawn from immuneACCESS, this table holds only the in-frame rearrangements with V and J called that TCRdb kept. Clones are partly lost; checked studies trace under half to an unresolved V gene and leave the rest unexplained. Clone size and V and J calls were adopted from that table, with D and trimming inferred from the DNA. The sample table contains about 480,000 clones; only one count was recorded for around 74% of them. Of the sample, roughly 13% falls within the top ten clones.

The CDR3 covers 14 residues, taking in both the cysteine and the phenylalanine. The DNA shown is the 42-base CDR3, in frame from base 1. The CDR1 and CDR2 encoded by the germline V gene (reference sequence) are MNHNY and SVGAGI. The trim is 5 bases for V and 4 bases for J, with a gap of 11 bases between the germline ends. What the research found in general, with its limitations: Only blood was sampled, and tissue TCR repertoires likely differ from those in blood. The small number of donors limited the genetic and exposure-history diversity represented. Based on pairwise subsampling, the degree of clonotype sharing among donors was expected to be affected by sequencing depth.

As for this clone: Its antigen remains undetermined. No per-base quality is available; no much larger clone lies one base away.

The source of this sequence is a middle-aged woman in good health. Some clones in this sample may be carry-over from other donors' samples. The sequencing sample was made of PBMCs. The sequence links TRBV6-6 to TRBJ2-2, and TRBD1 may be the D gene, going by 6 matching bases. At the DNA level, the sequence is TGTGCCAGCAGTCCCGGACAGCTCACCGGGGAGCTGTTTTTT. It is translated as CASSPGQLTGELFF.